There are many counts of the clone carrying this T cell receptor beta chain. CDR3 regions were amplified by Arm-PCR using iRepertoire HTBI primers to build TCR beta libraries. From the multiplex PCR reads, TCRdb called clonotypes with MiXCR, one entry per CDR3 protein. Of approximately 470,000 distinct CDR3 sequences listed, about 17% were seen once; the top ten hold about 12%. This sample is drawn from a study of regulatory T cells in long-lasting Graves disease. The sample's time point: newly diagnosed GD, antithyroid drugs for less than 3 months. There was RNA extracted from PBMCs, and the TCR library was made from it. The sample was also reused in another study, on T cells in Graves' hyperthyroidism and ophthalmopathy.

Sequenced material: peripheral blood mononuclear cells (PBMCs), taken at new diagnosis, from a patient treated with antithyroid drugs. The receptor was isolated from a man aged 40-50 years with Graves disease.

The CDR3 sequence is CASSSTSGYNEQFF. CDR3 bases: TGTGCCAGCAGCTCGACTAGCGGCTACAATGAGCAGTTCTTC. V and J are TRBV7-9 and TRBJ2-1, with 9 bases matching TRBD2. The V and J ends lost 4 bases and 3 bases, in that order; junction bases with no gene match: 1. In germline, CDR1 is SEHNR, CDR2 FQNEAQ (reference sequence). The CDR3 sequence is 14 residues long. The full variable domain, rest sourced from reference TRBV7-9 and TRBJ2-1, is DTGVSQNPRHKITKRGQNVTFRCDPISEHNRLYWYRQTLGQGPEFLTYFQNEAQLEKSRLLSDRFSAERPKGSFSTLEIQRTEQGDSAMYLCASSSTSGYNEQFFGPGTRLTVL.